The 32 T cell receptor beta chains reported below all come from one sample, sequenced in a study of cytomegalovirus exposure and HLA in healthy donors. The PCR employed 60 Vbeta primers together with 13 Jbeta primers. Some clones are missing from TCRdb's copy, which holds only in-frame ones; the method was immunoSEQ multiplex PCR. This sample yields around 150,000 clones, of which 86% are seen a single time; approximately 2% belongs to the top ten. The source material was PBMCs. These receptors came from a woman younger than 30 in good health and CMV-seronegative.

This chain joins TRBV27 and TRBJ1-2, with D tentatively TRBD1 (6 bases). The CDR3 runs to 16 residues. Germline V gene sequence: CDR1 MNHEY, CDR2 SMNVEV (reference sequence). With 2 bases removed from V and 2 bases from J, the gap between germline ends came to 15 bases. The CDR3 region has the DNA TGTGCCAGCAGTTTACTTTTCAGGGGTTCCAACTATGGCTACACCTTC. The encoded protein is CASSLLFRGSNYGYTF.

The gene calls are TRBV28 and TRBJ2-5; a weak D match, TRBD2 (5 bases). The V gene lost 3 bases and the J gene lost 2 bases, with 7 bases spanning the gap. The CDR3 runs 13 residues. Germline CDR1 and CDR2: MDHEN and SYDVKM. CDR3: CASSLRTQETQYF. CDR3 DNA sequence: TGTGCCAGCAGTTTGCGGACTCAAGAGACCCAGTACTTC.

The chain combines TRBV9 with TRBJ2-7; TRBD2 matches at 11 bases. The CDR3 contains 13 residues. Unmatched junction bases numbered 0, after V lost 2 bases and J lost 5 bases. CDR1 and CDR2 from the germline V gene are SGDLS and YYNGEE. CDR3 protein: CASSVSGGDEQYF. The CDR3, as DNA: TGTGCCAGCAGCGTTAGCGGGGGGGACGAGCAGTACTTC.

This chain uses TRBV19 with TRBJ2-1; the D gene is possibly TRBD2 (6 bases). Trimming shortened V by 7 bases and J by 10 bases, and 14 bases separated the two germline ends. This CDR3 region has 12 residues. Germline V gene sequence: CDR1 LNHDA, CDR2 SQIVND (reference sequence). CDR3 in amino acids: CASKGLAPEQFF. CDR3 DNA sequence: TGTGCCAGTAAGGGACTCGCGCCCGAGCAGTTCTTC.

This chain's CDR3 is CASRPGAGEQFF. CDR3 coding DNA: TGTGCCAGTCGTCCTGGTGCGGGTGAGCAGTTCTTC. The rearrangement links TRBV27 to TRBJ2-1; D may be TRBD2 (5 bases). This CDR3 comprises 12 residues. Germline V gene lookup returns CDR1 MNHEY and CDR2 SMNVEV (reference sequence). V was pared by 9 bases and J by 9 bases, with 15 bases between.

The chain combines TRBV27 with TRBJ2-5, with 8 bases lining up with TRBD1. Germline values: CDR1 MNHEY, CDR2 SMNVEV (reference sequence). This CDR3 region has 15 residues. V lost 6 bases, J lost 4 bases, and 10 bases stayed unmatched. This chain's CDR3 is CASRPPTGVGETQYF. The CDR3 region has the DNA TGTGCCAGCAGACCTCCGACAGGGGTGGGAGAGACCCAGTACTTC.

This clone was seen a few times. The rearrangement joins TRBV5-4 to TRBJ1-5, with a tentative D call TRBD1 (5 bases). Germline V gene lookup returns CDR1 SGHNT and CDR2 YYREEE (reference sequence). The CDR3 length is 13 residues. V was cut by 5 bases and J by 4 bases, with 10 bases left in between. In nucleotides, the CDR3 is TGTGCCAGCAGTCGGGAGGGGAATCAGCCCCAGCATTTT. Protein sequence: CASSREGNQPQHF.

This chain links TRBV6-1 with TRBJ1-1, with D perhaps TRBD1 (6 bases). The CDR3 sequence is 13 residues long. From germline, CDR1 is MNHNS and CDR2 SASEGT. V was cut by 7 bases and J by 5 bases, with 14 bases left in between. CDR3 in DNA: TGTGCCAGCATTCTCAGGGGAGAGACTGAAGCTTTCTTT. The encoded protein is CASILRGETEAFF.

This CDR3 is CASSVAGGPFEQYF. CDR3 DNA: TGTGCCAGCAGCGTAGCGGGGGGGCCCTTCGAGCAGTACTTC. The rearrangement joins TRBV11-2 to TRBJ2-7; TRBD2 aligns across 11 bases. CDR3 size: 14 residues. CDR1 and CDR2 from the germline V gene are SGHAT and FQNNGV. Losses at the gene ends were 5 bases for V and 6 bases for J; bases not matched to a gene: 6. The variable domain in full, with the rest retrieved from reference TRBV11-2 and TRBJ2-7, is EAGVAQSPRYKIIEKRQSVAFWCNPISGHATLYWYQQILGQGPKLLIQFQNNGVVDDSQLPKDRFSAERLKGVDSTLKIQPAKLEDSAVYLCASSVAGGPFEQYFGPGTRLTVT.

The V gene is TRBV6-5, the J gene TRBJ1-1; maybe TRBD1 (5 bases). Per the germline V gene, CDR1 is MNHEY and CDR2 is SVGAGI. This CDR3 has 15 amino acids. Trimming left V 6 bases short and J 1 base short, with 15 bases between. The DNA of the CDR3 is TGTGCCAGCAGGGCTACGGGACTGACGAACACTGAAGCTTTCTTT. Translated, it gives CASRATGLTNTEAFF.

The chain uses TRBV11-2 and TRBJ2-3, with 9 nucleotides matching TRBD2. The CDR3 runs to 16 residues. CDR1 and CDR2 from the germline V gene are SGHAT and FQNNGV. After removal of 2 bases from V and 5 bases from J, the junction contained 8 bases not matched to a gene. The CDR3 sequence is CASSLSTGLALDTQYF. The CDR3 nucleotides read TGTGCCAGCAGCTTATCAACGGGACTAGCATTAGATACGCAGTATTTT. The whole variable domain, remainder taken from reference TRBV11-2 and TRBJ2-3, is EAGVAQSPRYKIIEKRQSVAFWCNPISGHATLYWYQQILGQGPKLLIQFQNNGVVDDSQLPKDRFSAERLKGVDSTLKIQPAKLEDSAVYLCASSLSTGLALDTQYFGPGTRLTVL.

The chain has TRBV11-2 and TRBJ2-1; TRBD1 agrees at 9 bases. With V trimmed by 4 bases and J by 8 bases, 12 bases remained unmatched. CDR3 size: 16 residues. The germline CDR1 and CDR2 sequences are SGHAT and FQNNGV. DNA of the CDR3: TGTGCCAGCAGCTCCCCTCGGGGACAGGGAGGGCATGAGCAGTTCTTC. Translated, it gives CASSSPRGQGGHEQFF.

The chain links TRBV5-6 to TRBJ2-5, with a weak D call TRBD1 (6 bases). Near its end, the DNA agrees better with TRBJ2-7, so the J call may be wrong. The CDR3 length is 14 residues. Germline V gives CDR1 SGHDT, CDR2 YYEEEE. The CDR3 here is CASSFGQPSAEQYF. The CDR3 DNA reads as TGTGCCAGCAGCTTCGGACAGCCTTCGGCCGAGCAGTACTTC.

This clone was counted once. Its ends do not fully match the called genes, so a read error is possible. The chain links TRBV7-9 to TRBJ1-5, with TRBD1 matching over 8 bases. Germline assignment: CDR1 SEHNR and CDR2 FQNEAQ (reference sequence). This CDR3 has 15 amino acids. DNA for the CDR3: TGTTCCAGCAGCCCCGGGACAGGTCGCAATCAGCCCCAGCATTTT. Its protein is CSSSPGTGRNQPQHF.

The chain is built from TRBV5-1 and TRBJ2-1; 11 bases match TRBD2. CDR1 is SGHRS, CDR2 YFSETQ, per germline. V lost 0 bases, J lost 9 bases, and 11 bases stayed unmatched. This CDR3 has 17 amino acids. The chain's CDR3 is CASSLDLAGGTAAEQFF. The DNA of the CDR3 is TGCGCCAGCAGCTTGGATCTAGCGGGGGGCACGGCGGCTGAGCAGTTCTTC.

The chain joins TRBV19 to TRBJ1-2; TRBD1 is a possible D gene (5 bases). CDR3 length: 13 amino acids. Deletions cut 5 bases from V and 8 bases from J, with 15 bases between. Germline values: CDR1 LNHDA, CDR2 SQIVND (reference sequence). In nucleotides, the CDR3 is TGTGCCAGTAGTTGGGCCGCAGGGATGGGCTACACCTTC. It is translated as CASSWAAGMGYTF.

V gene TRBV19 combines with J gene TRBJ2-3, with a weak D call TRBD1 (6 bases). This CDR3 is 14 amino acids long. V lost 9 bases, J lost 2 bases, and 15 bases lay in between. Germline values: CDR1 LNHDA, CDR2 SQIVND (reference sequence). This chain's CDR3 is CASRGQRNTDTQYF. CDR3 coding DNA: TGTGCCAGCAGAGGACAGCGAAACACAGATACGCAGTATTTT.

This chain joins TRBV19 and TRBJ1-1; unclear D gene. Germline-derived CDR1 and CDR2 are LNHDA and SQIVND (reference sequence). Trimming removed 0 bases at V and 5 bases at J, with 7 bases between. The CDR3 contains 13 residues. CDR3 sequence: CASSIDRETEAFF. CDR3 DNA: TGTGCCAGTAGTATAGATCGTGAGACTGAAGCTTTCTTT.

Comment on this clone: One junction end disagrees with the germline gene, perhaps due to a read error. The CDR3 sequence: CSSSLRQGVPYEQYF. The CDR3 coding sequence is TGTTCCAGCAGCTTAAGACAGGGGGTCCCCTACGAGCAGTACTTC. The V and J genes are TRBV7-9 and TRBJ2-7; 9 bases agree with TRBD1. The CDR3 runs to 15 residues. The germline V gene has CDR1 SEHNR and CDR2 FQNEAQ (reference sequence).

The V and J genes are TRBV2 and TRBJ2-7, with a weak D call TRBD2 (6 bases). Trimming removed 7 bases from V and 1 base from J, with 23 bases in between. CDR3 size: 17 residues. Germline V CDR1 and CDR2: SNHLY, FYNNEI. The CDR3 region has the DNA TGTGCCAGCACTCTACTACGGTCGGCTAGCGCTTCCTACGAGCAGTACTTC. Protein: CASTLLRSASASYEQYF. Full variable domain (rest looked up from reference TRBV2 and TRBJ2-7): EPEVTQTPSHQVTQMGQEVILRCVPISNHLYFYWYRQILGQKVEFLVSFYNNEISEKSEIFDDQFSVERPDGSNFTLKIRSTKLEDSAMYFCASTLLRSASASYEQYFGPGTRLTVT.

The rearrangement uses TRBV30 and TRBJ2-5; 8 positions agree with TRBD1. V dropped 7 bases and J dropped 5; count of bases not matched to a gene: 12. CDR1 GTSNPN and CDR2 SVGIG come from the germline V gene (reference sequence). CDR3 length equals 14 residues. CDR3: CASTLQGAGETQYF. The CDR3 region has the DNA TGTGCCTCCACCTTGCAGGGGGCTGGGGAGACCCAGTACTTC.

This chain uses TRBV28 with TRBJ1-5, with D tentatively TRBD1 (6 bases). CDR3 length equals 14 residues. Germline V gene lookup returns CDR1 MDHEN and CDR2 SYDVKM. V was trimmed by 3 bases and J by 3 bases, leaving 9 bases between them. CDR3 DNA sequence: TGTGCCAGCAGTTTGGGGGCCTTCAATCAGCCCCAGCATTTT. This codes for CASSLGAFNQPQHF.

This clone is deemed medium-sized. The CDR3 DNA follows: TGTGCCAGCAGTGAACTAGCGGGCTCCTACAATGAGCAGTTCTTC. Translating it yields CASSELAGSYNEQFF. The chain employs TRBV6-1 and TRBJ2-1; 8 bases are a match to TRBD2. This CDR3 region has 15 residues. Germline trimming cut 2 bases from V and 0 bases from J; bases unmatched to any gene: 0. Germline V gives CDR1 MNHNS, CDR2 SASEGT.

The gene calls are TRBV2 and TRBJ2-5; D is ambiguous. Trimming left V 4 bases short and J 5 bases short, with 5 bases between. The CDR3 has 11 amino acids. CDR1 is SNHLY, CDR2 FYNNEI, per germline. DNA for the CDR3: TGTGCCAGCAGTGTATTCGAGACCCAGTACTTC. Translation: CASSVFETQYF.

V and J are TRBV5-1 and TRBJ2-7; D is ambiguous. Germline CDR1 is SGHRS and CDR2 is YFSETQ. CDR3 length equals 13 residues. The ends were cut back, 0 bases at V and 4 bases at J, with 8 bases in the middle. CDR3 residues: CASSLEPLYEQYF. The CDR3 bases are TGCGCCAGCAGCTTGGAGCCTCTTTACGAGCAGTACTTC.

The chain uses TRBV15 and TRBJ2-7, with a tentative D call TRBD2 (5 bases). CDR3 length equals 14 residues. Trimming shortened V by 4 bases and J by 7 bases, and 17 bases separated the two germline ends. Germline CDR1 reads LNHNV; CDR2 reads YYDKDF (reference sequence). CDR3 in DNA: TGTGCCACCAGCAACACAGAACTTTCGGGGGAGCAGTACTTC. It yields the protein CATSNTELSGEQYF.

J is TRBJ1-1 and V is TRBV9; possibly TRBD1 for D (5 bases). This CDR3 is built from 13 residues. Germline-derived CDR1 and CDR2 are SGDLS and YYNGEE. Deletions cut 3 bases from V and 9 bases from J, with 15 bases between. CDR3 sequence reads: CASSEREGRQAFF. As DNA, the CDR3 is TGTGCCAGCAGCGAGCGGGAGGGGAGGCAAGCTTTCTTT.

This chain links TRBV9 with TRBJ1-1; weak D call: TRBD1 (5 bases). CDR3 length equals 13 residues. From germline, CDR1 is SGDLS and CDR2 YYNGEE. The V gene lost 3 bases and the J gene lost 7 bases, with 13 bases spanning the gap. Here the CDR3 DNA reads TGTGCCAGCAGCGGGGGGGGATACGATGAAGCTTTCTTT. Protein product: CASSGGGYDEAFF.

In the case of this clone: The junction departs from germline at one end; a sequencing error may be responsible. The rearrangement uses TRBV7-9 and TRBJ2-1, with 15 bases aligning to TRBD2. The CDR3 is 14 amino acids. CDR1 SEHNR and CDR2 FQNEAQ come from the germline V gene (reference sequence). The chain's CDR3 is CSSSLDGLAGGRFF. The CDR3, as DNA: TGTTCCAGCAGCTTAGATGGACTAGCGGGAGGGCGGTTCTTC.

This clone was seen just once. J is TRBJ1-4 and V is TRBV27; no definite D call. CDR1 is MNHEY and CDR2 is SMNVEV in the germline V gene (reference sequence). V lost 5 bases, J lost 4 bases, and 14 bases lay in between. This CDR3 region has 15 residues. CDR3 region: CASSGSDTINEKLFF. The DNA for the CDR3 is TGTGCCAGCAGTGGATCAGACACGATTAATGAAAAACTGTTTTTT.

The V gene is TRBV19, the J gene TRBJ2-7, with 7 bases that match TRBD1. Germline values: CDR1 LNHDA, CDR2 SQIVND (reference sequence). The junction had 6 bases not matched to a gene; V was cut back by 8 bases and J by 5 bases. The CDR3 extends over 12 amino acids. CDR3 sequence reads: CASRQGGNEQYF. CDR3 nucleotide sequence: TGTGCCAGTCGACAGGGTGGGAACGAGCAGTACTTC.

The genes are TRBV21-1 and TRBJ1-1. TRBV21-1 is flagged as a pseudogene. This CDR3 is built from 14 residues. The CDR3 DNA reads TGTGCCAGCAGCCCTCGTCCCGGGAACACTGAAGCTTTCTTT. Residues: CASSPRPGNTEAFF.